What follows describes a single T cell receptor beta chain. Its antigen is as yet unknown. The data stem from a study of cytomegalovirus exposure and HLA in healthy donors. Donors were ostensibly healthy at sampling, although undocumented immune exposures were probable. It was with 60 Vbeta and 13 Jbeta primers that the PCR ran. Produced via immunoSEQ multiplex PCR; TCRdb's table is partial and in-frame only. The repertoire holds 170,000 or so clones, with approximately 84% as singletons. Study-wide results and caveats: The productive fraction for most TCR beta V segments was about 90% or about 30% in an earlier analysis. After further analysis at a later stage, under 20,000 TCR beta sequences were associated with HLA alleles at 0.05 false discovery rate. Most subjects' HLA-A and HLA-B alleles were reportedly predicted from TCR beta sequences.

The CDR3 sequence is 17 residues long. CDR1 and CDR2 from the germline V gene are MGHRA and YSYEKL. Trimming pared 2 bases from V and 1 base from J, leaving 12 bases between. This TCR was sampled from a girl between 5 and 17 years old in good health and CMV-seropositive. Sequenced sample: PBMCs. This sequence joins TRBV4-1 and TRBJ1-6; no firm D call. The CDR3 loop is CASSQQDLFSYNSPLHF. DNA for the CDR3: TGCGCCAGCAGCCAACAGGACTTGTTTTCCTATAATTCACCCCTCCACTTT.